The 9 T cell receptor beta chains presented below share a single source sample, sequenced in a study of cytomegalovirus exposure and HLA in healthy donors. Produced via immunoSEQ multiplex PCR; TCRdb's table is partial and in-frame only. The sample carries 90,000 to 140,000 clones, about 85% recorded once. Sequenced material: PBMCs. These receptors originate from a young woman in good health and CMV-seropositive.

The chain combines TRBV19 with TRBJ2-3; the D gene is possibly TRBD2 (5 bases). The ends were cut back, 5 bases at V and 6 bases at J, with 24 bases in the middle. The length of the CDR3 is 17 residues. From germline, CDR1 is LNHDA and CDR2 SQIVND (reference sequence). CDR3 nucleotide sequence: TGTGCCAGTAGTTTACGGAAATCGGGGTTCGGGGTGGATACGCAGTATTTT. Residues: CASSLRKSGFGVDTQYF.

The table lists this clone with a few counts. This chain joins TRBV14 and TRBJ2-2; the D gene is possibly TRBD2 (6 bases). The V gene lost 1 base and the J gene lost 6 bases, with 12 bases spanning the gap. From germline, CDR1 is SGHDN and CDR2 FVKESK. The CDR3 has 15 amino acids. CDR3 protein: CASSQGLRRAGELFF. CDR3 in DNA: TGTGCCAGCAGCCAAGGTTTACGGAGGGCCGGGGAGCTGTTTTTT.

The chain recombines TRBV19 with TRBJ1-1; D uncertain. Germline V gives CDR1 LNHDA, CDR2 SQIVND (reference sequence). The CDR3 loop spans 13 amino acids. Trimming removed 6 bases from V and 1 base from J, with 9 bases in between. In DNA form, the CDR3 reads TGTGCCAGTAGCCAGGCAGCGAACACTGAAGCTTTCTTT. Translated, it gives CASSQAANTEAFF.

This clone was observed a single time. The chain is built from TRBV7-2 and TRBJ1-4; D gene ambiguous. The CDR3 is made up of 17 amino acids. The V end lost 2 bases, the J end lost 7 bases, and 20 bases lay between the germline ends. Germline lookup yields CDR1 SGHTA and CDR2 FQGNSA. The CDR3 sequence: CASSLRGMGRLGEKLFF. CDR3 coding DNA: TGTGCCAGCAGCTTACGAGGGATGGGTCGTCTGGGTGAAAAACTGTTTTTT.

The chain uses TRBV28 and TRBJ2-3, with 14 bases that match TRBD2. Looked up from germline, CDR1 is MDHEN and CDR2 is SYDVKM. The trim removed 1 base at V and 2 bases at J, leaving 2 bases unmatched. This CDR3 region has 17 residues. CDR3 coding DNA: TGTGCCAGCAGTTTATCGGGACTAGCGGGGGCCACAGATACGCAGTATTTT. It is translated as CASSLSGLAGATDTQYF.

The rearrangement uses TRBV27 and TRBJ1-4; TRBD1 agrees at 10 bases. Germline lookup yields CDR1 MNHEY and CDR2 SMNVEV (reference sequence). The CDR3 spans 17 residues. V shed 8 bases, J shed 7 bases, and the junction held 16 bases outside the gene matches. The CDR3 DNA reads as TGTGCCAGCCGGCCTCGCTTGTGGGGACAGGGGACTGAAAAACTGTTTTTT. It codes for CASRPRLWGQGTEKLFF.

This chain connects TRBV10-1 to TRBJ1-3; D not certain. This CDR3 has 11 amino acids. Trimming shortened V by 10 bases and J by 1 base, and 5 bases separated the two germline ends. In germline, CDR1 is WNHNN, CDR2 SYGVQD (reference sequence). CDR3 nucleotide sequence: TGCGCCACCGGGTCTGGAAACACCATATATTTT. Translating gives CATGSGNTIYF.

The CDR3 reads CASSPGLGYNEQFF. As DNA, the CDR3 is TGTGCCAGCAGTCCCGGACTGGGGTACAATGAGCAGTTCTTC. V gene TRBV6-4 combines with J gene TRBJ2-1, with D possibly matching TRBD2 (5 bases). The germline V and J ends were trimmed by 5 bases and 4 bases, with 12 bases remaining between them. Germline CDR1 reads MRHNA; CDR2 reads SNTAGT. This CDR3 region has 14 residues.

V gene TRBV7-2 combines with J gene TRBJ1-1; the D is unclear. Germline V gene lookup returns CDR1 SGHTA and CDR2 FQGNSA. CDR3 length equals 15 residues. Trimming took off 7 bases at V and 1 base at J, with 16 bases between the two ends. The CDR3 spells CASTPRRLANTEAFF. CDR3 DNA sequence: TGTGCCAGCACCCCCAGGAGGTTGGCGAACACTGAAGCTTTCTTT. Complete variable domain (other parts from reference TRBV7-2 and TRBJ1-1): GAGVSQSPSNKVTEKGKDVELRCDPISGHTALYWYRQSLGQGLEFLIYFQGNSAPDKSGLPSDRFSAERTGGSVSTLTIQRTQQEDSAVYLCASTPRRLANTEAFFGQGTRLTVV.